This entry describes one T cell receptor beta chain. With 6 bases removed from V and 2 bases from J, the gap between germline ends came to 15 bases. Looked up from germline, CDR1 is MDHEN and CDR2 is SYDVKM. The CDR3 spans 15 residues. Each participant's cohort was designated according to participant-reported clinical history. This sample was included in a study of blood T cell repertoires in COVID-19. Overall study: Both acute and convalescent COVID-19 samples were obtained from the United States, Italy and Spain. T cells, B-cell-depleted T cells, or PBMCs provided the cDNA or gDNA that served as material.

Original data processing: The assay estimated nucleated cells by amplifying reference gene primers. The repertoire was sequenced with immunoSEQ multiplex PCR; TCRdb's copy has only in-frame clones and lacks some. D and trimming were read from the DNA, whereas the V and J calls and clone size are those reported in that table. The data show about 300,000 clones, about 90% seen once. This TCR was recovered from a woman aged 18-29 years with acute COVID-19. The chain has TRBV28 and TRBJ2-3, with D unclear. The sequenced material came from PBMCs or T cells enriched from blood (not recorded which). This chain's CDR3 is CASRSSWSNTDTQYF. Here the CDR3 DNA reads TGTGCCAGCAGGAGTAGCTGGTCTAACACAGATACGCAGTATTTT.